Below, 23 T cell receptor beta chains from the same sample are listed, as sequenced in a study of T cells after yellow fever vaccination. TCRdb passed the 5' RACE reads through MiXCR, listing each CDR3 protein once. Among about 400,000 distinct CDR3 sequences listed, approximately 6% were seen once. This material consisted of PBMCs, taken 5 days after the yellow fever booster vaccination. The receptors stem from a man aged 25-45 years who received the YFV17D yellow fever vaccine.

Notes on this clonotype: A much larger clone differs from this one at a single base, so this may be a read error. The CDR3 loop is CASSCRGAGNQPQHF. In DNA form, the CDR3 reads TGTGCCAGCAGCTGCAGGGGCGCGGGCAATCAGCCCCAGCATTTT. The V call is TRBV12-3 or TRBV12-4, the J call TRBJ1-5, with a weak D call TRBD1 (6 bases). The CDR3 runs to 15 residues. V was cut by 6 bases and J by 2 bases, with 14 bases left in between.

This clonotype turned up a few times. V usage is TRBV11-2 and J usage is TRBJ2-1, with 13 nucleotides matching TRBD2. V trimming: 5 bases; J trimming: 2 bases; junction bases outside the gene matches: 9. Germline loops: CDR1 SGHAT, CDR2 FQNNGV. This CDR3 spans 18 amino acids. The CDR3 nucleotides are TGTGCCAGCAGCCCATCCGGACTAGCGGGAGTGACCTACAATGAGCAGTTCTTC. The encoded protein is CASSPSGLAGVTYNEQFF.

This clonotype has at least ten counts. The chain is built from TRBV6-5 and TRBJ2-5; tentative D call: TRBD1 (6 bases). The V end lost 6 bases, the J end lost 1 base, and 6 bases lay between the germline ends. The CDR3 has 12 amino acids. Germline assignment: CDR1 MNHEY and CDR2 SVGAGI. The CDR3 DNA sequence: TGTGCCAGCAGGGACAGCCAAGAGACCCAGTACTTC. It is translated as CASRDSQETQYF.

This clonotype has at least ten counts. This rearrangement joins TRBV18 to TRBJ2-3, with 10 bases lining up with TRBD2. Germline assignment: CDR1 KGHSH and CDR2 LQKENI. This CDR3 has 17 amino acids. With V trimmed by 3 bases and J by 1 base, 7 bases remained unmatched. The CDR3 bases are TGTGCCAGCTCACCGTCCCCCGGGACTAGCGGCACAGATACGCAGTATTTT. This codes for CASSPSPGTSGTDTQYF.

A few counts support this clonotype. The chain recombines TRBV28 with TRBJ2-5, with TRBD2 matching over 10 bases. Looked up from germline, CDR1 is MDHEN and CDR2 is SYDVKM. The CDR3 length is 15 residues. Losses at the gene ends were 4 bases for V and 3 bases for J; bases not matched to a gene: 5. CDR3 residues: CASSSRTSGEETQYF. Written as DNA, the CDR3 is TGTGCCAGCAGTTCTCGGACTAGCGGAGAAGAGACCCAGTACTTC.

V gene TRBV20-1 combines with J gene TRBJ2-7; 9 bases are shared with TRBD2. The germline V gene encodes CDR1 DFQATT and CDR2 SNEGSKA (reference sequence). With V trimmed by 5 bases and J by 3 bases, 8 bases remained unmatched. CDR3 length equals 14 residues. The CDR3 DNA reads as TGCAGTGCTGCTAGACTAGCGGAAAGCTACGAGCAGTACTTC. It specifies CSAARLAESYEQYF.

This clonotype was seen at least ten times. The chain is built from TRBV19 and TRBJ2-1; 8 bases agree with TRBD2. There are 14 residues in the CDR3. Trimming cost V 9 bases and J 5 bases; bases outside gene matches: 9. Germline V CDR1 and CDR2: LNHDA, SQIVND (reference sequence). The CDR3: CASMRGAGDNEQFF. Written as DNA, the CDR3 is TGTGCCAGCATGAGAGGAGCGGGAGACAATGAGCAGTTCTTC.

Note on this clonotype: A much larger clone differs from this one at a single base, so this may be a read error. The CDR3 reads CASSKADRGESGADVLTF. DNA of the CDR3: TGTGCCAGCAGCAAAGCGGACAGGGGGGAATCTGGGGCCGACGTCCTGACTTTC. The chain employs TRBV21-1 and TRBJ2-6; the table's D call, TRBD1, was not checked against the DNA. TRBV21-1 has pseudogene status. There are 18 residues in the CDR3.

This clonotype was seen repeatedly, ten times or more. J is TRBJ2-3 and V is TRBV5-1; the D is unclear. CDR1 is SGHRS, CDR2 YFSETQ, per germline. This CDR3 is built from 12 residues. V lost 3 bases, J lost 4 bases, and 6 bases lay in between. CDR3 bases: TGCGCCAGCAGCTCAGAGGCAGATACGCAGTATTTT. This gives the protein CASSSEADTQYF.

The chain links TRBV25-1 to TRBJ2-1; no definite D call. The germline V gene has CDR1 MGHDK and CDR2 SYGVNS. This CDR3 region has 13 residues. The germline V and J ends were trimmed by 4 bases and 8 bases, with 12 bases remaining between them. The CDR3 sequence: CASSGGPLHEQFF. Written as DNA, the CDR3 is TGTGCCAGCAGTGGAGGCCCACTGCATGAGCAGTTCTTC.

The chain carries TRBV20-1 and TRBJ2-5; possible D gene TRBD1, 6 bases. This CDR3 has 14 amino acids. Germline CDR1 is DFQATT and CDR2 is SNEGSKA (reference sequence). Trimming left V 1 base short and J 1 base short, with 10 bases between. The CDR3 coding sequence is TGCAGTGCTAGAGCCGGGACATCCCAAGAGACCCAGTACTTC. It translates to CSARAGTSQETQYF.

This clonotype was found many times. This chain links TRBV9 with TRBJ2-7; D may match TRBD1 or TRBD2 (5 bases each). The germline gives CDR1 SGDLS, CDR2 YYNGEE. The CDR3 spans 15 residues. The ends were cut back, 4 bases at V and 2 bases at J, with 16 bases in the middle. The DNA for the CDR3 is TGTGCCAGCAGCCCCTGGGGACGGTCGACCTACGAGCAGTACTTC. As protein: CASSPWGRSTYEQYF.

The chain carries TRBV20-1 and TRBJ2-7; 9 bases agree with TRBD1. This CDR3 comprises 13 residues. Germline CDR1 and CDR2: DFQATT and SNEGSKA (reference sequence). J was trimmed by 3 bases and V by 6 bases; bases with no gene match: 6. CDR3 loop: CSAQGAPHYEQYF. The CDR3 nucleotides are TGCAGTGCACAGGGGGCCCCGCACTACGAGCAGTACTTC.

This chain joins TRBV12-3 or TRBV12-4 and TRBJ2-1; 7 bases map to TRBD1. There are 15 residues in the CDR3. Losses at the gene ends were 2 bases for V and 3 bases for J; bases not matched to a gene: 4. CDR3 DNA sequence: TGTGCCAGCAGTTTATCGACAGGGCACTACAATGAGCAGTTCTTC. Its translation is CASSLSTGHYNEQFF.

This clonotype came up a few times. The rearrangement links TRBV20-1 to TRBJ2-7; 9 positions agree with TRBD2. The CDR3 contains 12 residues. CDR1 DFQATT and CDR2 SNEGSKA come from the germline V gene (reference sequence). Losses at the gene ends were 7 bases for V and 2 bases for J; bases not matched to a gene: 3. The CDR3 reads CSGASGTYEQYF. The CDR3 bases are TGCAGTGGGGCTAGCGGGACCTACGAGCAGTACTTC.

The chain carries TRBV7-2 and TRBJ1-1; D is unclear. Trimming took 6 bases from V and 1 from J, leaving 9 bases between them. The CDR3 contains 13 residues. CDR1 is SGHTA and CDR2 is FQGNSA in the germline V gene. CDR3 sequence reads: CASRRTANTEAFF. The CDR3, as DNA: TGTGCCAGCAGGAGGACTGCGAACACTGAAGCTTTCTTT.

The chain joins TRBV7-9 to TRBJ2-3, with 9 bases matching TRBD1. The CDR3 covers 14 residues. Looked up from germline, CDR1 is SEHNR and CDR2 is FQNEAQ (reference sequence). After removal of 10 bases from V and 2 bases from J, the junction contained 7 bases not matched to a gene. The CDR3 DNA reads TGTGCCACCCGGACAGGGGTGGACACAGATACGCAGTATTTT. Amino acids: CATRTGVDTDTQYF.

This clonotype was seen more than once but under ten times. V is TRBV7-2 and J is TRBJ2-1, with 7 positions matching TRBD1. V was clipped by 6 bases and J by 2 bases; unmatched bases: 7. The CDR3 contains 15 residues. Germline CDR1 is SGHTA and CDR2 is FQGNSA. The CDR3 nucleotides are TGTGCCAGCAGTTACGACAGGGCGCCCTACAATGAGCAGTTCTTC. Its translation: CASSYDRAPYNEQFF.

The J gene is TRBJ1-1, the V gene TRBV18; D gene unclear. This CDR3 region has 13 residues. Germline values: CDR1 KGHSH, CDR2 LQKENI. With 3 bases removed from V and 2 bases from J, the gap between germline ends came to 7 bases. The CDR3 DNA is TGTGCCAGCTCACCTGGCAGTAACACTGAAGCTTTCTTT. Protein sequence: CASSPGSNTEAFF.

The chain couples TRBV7-2 to TRBJ2-3; the match to TRBD1 covers 10 bases. J gave up 8 bases and V 1 base, and 12 bases lay outside the gene matches. The germline V gene encodes CDR1 SGHTA and CDR2 FQGNSA. This CDR3 contains 17 residues. CDR3 protein: CASSLGQGAVGLGTQYF. CDR3 nucleotides: TGTGCCAGCAGCTTAGGACAGGGGGCGGTTGGTTTAGGTACGCAGTATTTT.

This chain connects TRBV6-1 to TRBJ1-3; D uncertain. Germline CDR1 reads MNHNS; CDR2 reads SASEGT. This CDR3 is built from 14 residues. V was cut by 2 bases and J by 3 bases, with 8 bases left in between. The CDR3 DNA sequence: TGTGCCAGCAGTGAACAGGTCCGTGGAAACACCATATATTTT. It yields the protein CASSEQVRGNTIYF.

In its sample, this clonotype was seen many times. The chain employs TRBV29-1 and TRBJ2-1, with D maybe TRBD1 (5 bases). The CDR3 contains 16 residues. CDR1 is SQVTM and CDR2 is ANQGSEA in the germline V gene. Trimming took 2 bases from V and 2 from J, leaving 16 bases between them. The DNA of the CDR3 is TGCAGCGTTGAACCTGGCGACAGCTCAACCTACAATGAGCAGTTCTTC. It specifies CSVEPGDSSTYNEQFF.

The rearrangement joins TRBV7-9 to TRBJ1-4; D not resolved. The CDR3 spans 16 residues. Germline V CDR1 and CDR2: SEHNR, FQNEAQ (reference sequence). The germline V and J ends were trimmed by 4 bases and 0 bases, with 12 bases remaining between them. The CDR3 spells CASSYEGFATNEKLFF. Here the CDR3 DNA reads TGTGCCAGCAGCTATGAAGGTTTTGCAACTAATGAAAAACTGTTTTTT.